One and the same sample provided the 5 T cell receptor beta chains below, sequenced in a study of blood T cell repertoires in COVID-19. Assay: immunoSEQ multiplex PCR; the TCRdb copy retains only in-frame clones and omits some. The data contain around 380,000 clones, about 89% of them singletons. The sample taken for sequencing was PBMCs or T cells enriched from blood (not recorded which). These TCRs come from a man aged 30 to 45 who had recovered from COVID-19.

This chain connects TRBV3-1 (or the pseudogene TRBV3-2) to TRBJ2-5; 14 nucleotides line up with TRBD2. CDR1 and CDR2 from the germline V gene are LGHDT and YNNKEL (reference sequence). This CDR3 comprises 17 residues. The V and J ends lost 2 bases and 1 base, in that order; junction bases with no gene match: 3. CDR3 bases: TGTGCCAGCAGCCAATCCGGACTAGCGGGGGGCCAAGAGACCCAGTACTTC. Amino acids: CASSQSGLAGGQETQYF.

The chain has TRBV25-1 and TRBJ1-2; 7 nucleotides line up with TRBD1. V trimming: 3 bases; J trimming: 4 bases; junction bases outside the gene matches: 2. This CDR3 contains 13 residues. Germline V CDR1 and CDR2: MGHDK, SYGVNS. Here the CDR3 DNA reads TGTGCCAGCAGTGAGACAGGGTTCTATGGCTACACCTTC. Protein product: CASSETGFYGYTF.

This clone was counted between two and nine times. This chain connects TRBV19 to TRBJ2-1; D perhaps matches TRBD2 (6 bases). Germline values: CDR1 LNHDA, CDR2 SQIVND (reference sequence). This CDR3 is built from 13 residues. Trimming took 5 bases from V and 8 from J, leaving 13 bases between them. The CDR3: CASSPGLPHEQFF. The CDR3 nucleotides read TGTGCCAGTAGTCCGGGACTTCCGCATGAGCAGTTCTTC.

The V gene is TRBV7-3, the J gene TRBJ1-2; 11 bases line up with TRBD1. Germline trimming cut 5 bases from V and 8 bases from J; bases unmatched to any gene: 7. This CDR3 has 14 residues. From germline, CDR1 is SGHTA and CDR2 FQGTGA. The DNA for the CDR3 is TGTGCCAGCAGCCCCTTGGGACAGGGGGAAGGCTACACCTTC. Translated, it gives CASSPLGQGEGYTF.

This chain joins TRBV14 and TRBJ2-5, with TRBD2 as a possible D gene (6 bases). Trimming removed 7 bases at V and 2 bases at J, with 11 bases between. The CDR3 covers 13 residues. Germline lookup yields CDR1 SGHDN and CDR2 FVKESK. The CDR3 DNA sequence: TGTGCCAGCACCGGGACTCCACAAGAGACCCAGTACTTC. Translated: CASTGTPQETQYF.